Each of the 19 T cell receptor beta chains below was sequenced from the same sample in a study of shared clonotypes between healthy human individuals. Repertoires were generated with immunoSEQ multiplex PCR, while TCRdb's copy carries only in-frame clones and drops some. The sample consists of roughly 500,000 clones, 90% to 96% of them appearing once. The material sequenced was naive CD4+ T cells sorted from blood. The subset: CD45RA+ positively selected. The receptors originated from a woman aged 30 to 39 in good health.

The chain is built from TRBV18 and TRBJ2-5, with 13 bases aligning to TRBD2. Losses at the gene ends were 2 bases for V and 5 bases for J; bases not matched to a gene: 11. This CDR3 contains 18 residues. Germline loops: CDR1 KGHSH, CDR2 LQKENI. In DNA form, the CDR3 reads TGTGCCAGCTCACCAGTGACTAGCGGGAGGTTTATCTGTGAGACCCAGTACTTC. Amino acid sequence: CASSPVTSGRFICETQYF.

The rearrangement links TRBV2 to TRBJ1-3, with D maybe TRBD1 (6 bases). This CDR3 spans 15 amino acids. From germline, CDR1 is SNHLY and CDR2 FYNNEI. With 5 bases removed from V and 0 bases from J, the gap between germline ends came to 11 bases. The DNA for the CDR3 is TGTGCCAGCAGTTTCACAGGGAACTCTGGAAACACCATATATTTT. Translation: CASSFTGNSGNTIYF.

This chain joins TRBV2 and TRBJ2-1, with D tentatively TRBD2 (6 bases). Between the trimmed V and J ends, which lost 2 bases and 10 bases, there was a span of 18 bases. This CDR3 has 15 amino acids. Germline CDR1 and CDR2: SNHLY and FYNNEI. The CDR3 reads CASSELLAPAGEQFF. The CDR3 bases are TGTGCCAGCAGTGAACTCCTAGCGCCGGCTGGGGAGCAGTTCTTC.

The CDR3 nucleotides read TGTGCCAGCAGTCATCCCTCCAGTTCCGAGCAGTACTTC. This sequence encodes CASSHPSSSEQYF. The chain links TRBV27 to TRBJ2-7; D unclear. The CDR3 covers 13 residues. Trimming stripped 5 bases from V and 6 bases from J, with 14 bases between. CDR1 and CDR2 (germline): MNHEY, SMNVEV (reference sequence).

For the CDR3, the DNA is TGTGCCAGCAGTTCCACGATTTGGGCGGGCTCTACCTACGAGCAGTACTTC. Its translation is CASSSTIWAGSTYEQYF. The rearrangement joins TRBV28 to TRBJ2-7, with D possibly matching TRBD2 (5 bases). The CDR3 sequence is 17 residues long. CDR1 and CDR2 from the germline V gene are MDHEN and SYDVKM. Trimming took 4 bases from V and 2 from J, leaving 21 bases between them.

The chain has TRBV28 and TRBJ1-4; D is uncertain. V lost 6 bases, J lost 5 bases, and 13 bases lay in between. The CDR3 runs 14 residues. CDR1 MDHEN and CDR2 SYDVKM come from the germline V gene. The CDR3 DNA is TGTGCCAGCAGCCCTGAGGAGCCGAATGAAAAACTGTTTTTT. This translates into CASSPEEPNEKLFF.

The rearrangement joins TRBV7-2 to TRBJ1-1; D gene uncertain. Per the germline V gene, CDR1 is SGHTA and CDR2 is FQGNSA. This CDR3 contains 12 residues. V lost 2 bases and J lost 6, with 7 bases in between. The CDR3 spells CASSLRAAEAFF. The DNA of the CDR3 is TGTGCCAGCAGCTTAAGGGCGGCTGAAGCTTTCTTT.

V usage is TRBV5-1 and J usage is TRBJ2-3; 7 bases align to TRBD1. Germline loops: CDR1 SGHRS, CDR2 YFSETQ. This CDR3 contains 16 residues. The J segment lost 2 bases and the V segment lost 1 base, leaving 7 bases of the junction unmatched. The CDR3 bases are TGCGCCAGCAGCTTGTTACAGGGGCCAACCACAGATACGCAGTATTTT. Its protein is CASSLLQGPTTDTQYF.

The gene calls are TRBV10-1 and TRBJ1-2; 8 bases are a match to TRBD1. This CDR3 is built from 13 residues. With V trimmed by 8 bases and J by 2 bases, 4 bases remained unmatched. Germline loops: CDR1 WNHNN, CDR2 SYGVQD (reference sequence). CDR3 protein: CASARTGNYGYTF. Here the CDR3 DNA reads TGCGCCAGCGCGAGGACAGGGAACTATGGCTACACCTTC.

The rearrangement joins TRBV5-1 to TRBJ2-3; D may be TRBD1 or TRBD2 (6 bases each). Per the germline V gene, CDR1 is SGHRS and CDR2 is YFSETQ. The ends were cut back, 2 bases at V and 0 bases at J, with 10 bases in the middle. The CDR3 runs to 15 residues. The DNA for the CDR3 is TGCGCCAGCAGCTTAGGGGGGTCTAGCACAGATACGCAGTATTTT. It encodes CASSLGGSSTDTQYF.

The chain carries TRBV28 and TRBJ2-5, with 10 bases lining up with TRBD2. The germline gives CDR1 MDHEN, CDR2 SYDVKM. The CDR3 extends over 15 amino acids. The V segment lost 7 bases and the J segment 5 bases; nucleotides outside the gene matches: 10. The CDR3: CASTPLAGLRETQYF. The CDR3 bases are TGTGCCAGCACGCCACTAGCGGGACTGAGGGAGACCCAGTACTTC.

Written as DNA, the CDR3 is TGTGCCAGCAGCCGAACAAACACCGGGGAGCTGTTTTTT. Translation gives CASSRTNTGELFF. The rearrangement uses TRBV11-2 and TRBJ2-2; D ambiguous. V shed 5 bases and J shed 2 bases, with 6 bases lying between them. Per the germline V gene, CDR1 is SGHAT and CDR2 is FQNNGV. The CDR3 covers 13 residues. The full variable domain, with the rest looked up from reference TRBV11-2 and TRBJ2-2, is EAGVAQSPRYKIIEKRQSVAFWCNPISGHATLYWYQQILGQGPKLLIQFQNNGVVDDSQLPKDRFSAERLKGVDSTLKIQPAKLEDSAVYLCASSRTNTGELFFGEGSRLTVL.

The J gene is TRBJ2-7, the V gene TRBV28, with 11 bases matching TRBD1. This CDR3 region has 14 residues. The V segment lost 7 bases and the J segment 0 bases; nucleotides outside the gene matches: 2. Germline V gene data show CDR1 as MDHEN and CDR2 as SYDVKM. The CDR3 DNA reads TGTGCCAGCACGGGGACAGGGGGCTCCTACGAGCAGTACTTC. This gives the protein CASTGTGGSYEQYF.

CDR3 protein: CASSPHTGELFF. DNA of the CDR3: TGCGCCAGCAGCCCCCACACCGGGGAGCTGTTTTTT. The chain uses TRBV5-1 and TRBJ2-2, with D unresolved. Trimming pared 4 bases from V and 3 bases from J, leaving 4 bases between. The CDR3 runs to 12 residues. Germline lookup yields CDR1 SGHRS and CDR2 YFSETQ.

This sequence joins TRBV5-6 and TRBJ1-1; D is possibly TRBD1 (6 bases). V shed 0 bases and J shed 0 bases, with 9 bases lying between them. CDR1 is SGHDT, CDR2 YYEEEE, per germline. CDR3 length equals 15 residues. The CDR3 here is CASSLAGEVNTEAFF. In nucleotides, the CDR3 is TGTGCCAGCAGCTTGGCAGGGGAGGTGAACACTGAAGCTTTCTTT.

This chain links TRBV14 with TRBJ2-7; D may be TRBD1 (5 bases). Per the germline V gene, CDR1 is SGHDN and CDR2 is FVKESK. The CDR3 runs to 14 residues. Between the trimmed V and J ends, which lost 1 base and 7 bases, there was a span of 14 bases. The CDR3 DNA is TGTGCCAGCAGCCAAGGGGGCATTCTGGGAGAGCAGTACTTC. Amino acids: CASSQGGILGEQYF. Variable domain in full (rest from reference TRBV14 and TRBJ2-7): EAGVTQFPSHSVIEKGQTVTLRCDPISGHDNLYWYRRVMGKEIKFLLHFVKESKQDESGMPNNRFLAERTGGTYSTLKVQPAELEDSGVYFCASSQGGILGEQYFGPGTRLTVT.

The CDR3 DNA reads as TGTGCCTGGAATACAAACAATCAGCCCCAGCATTTT. It encodes CAWNTNNQPQHF. The gene calls are TRBV30 and TRBJ1-5, with no clear D. V was cut by 4 bases and J by 3 bases, with 7 bases left in between. CDR1 and CDR2 (germline): GTSNPN, SVGIG (reference sequence). The CDR3 totals 12 residues. Drawing the rest from reference TRBV30 and TRBJ1-5, the complete variable domain is SQTIHQWPATLVQPVGSPLSLECTVEGTSNPNLYWYRQAAGRGLQLLFYSVGIGQISSEVPQNLSASRPQDRQFILSSKKLLLSDSGFYLCAWNTNNQPQHFGDGTRLSIL.

In this sample, this clone turned up once. The chain couples TRBV29-1 to TRBJ2-1; possible D gene TRBD1, 6 bases. The germline V gene has CDR1 SQVTM and CDR2 ANQGSEA. The CDR3 loop spans 11 amino acids. Trimming removed 7 bases at V and 7 bases at J, with 11 bases between. CDR3 in DNA: TGCAGCGGGGGGCCGGGGAATGAGCAGTTCTTC. It specifies CSGGPGNEQFF.

The rearrangement links TRBV4-2 to TRBJ2-3; possible D gene TRBD2, 6 bases. There are 16 residues in the CDR3. V gave up 1 base and J gave up 2 bases, with 13 bases separating them. The germline gives CDR1 LGHNA, CDR2 YNFKEQ. CDR3 DNA sequence: TGTGCCAGCAGCCAAGGACTCCTAGCGAACACAGATACGCAGTATTTT. Encoded protein: CASSQGLLANTDTQYF.